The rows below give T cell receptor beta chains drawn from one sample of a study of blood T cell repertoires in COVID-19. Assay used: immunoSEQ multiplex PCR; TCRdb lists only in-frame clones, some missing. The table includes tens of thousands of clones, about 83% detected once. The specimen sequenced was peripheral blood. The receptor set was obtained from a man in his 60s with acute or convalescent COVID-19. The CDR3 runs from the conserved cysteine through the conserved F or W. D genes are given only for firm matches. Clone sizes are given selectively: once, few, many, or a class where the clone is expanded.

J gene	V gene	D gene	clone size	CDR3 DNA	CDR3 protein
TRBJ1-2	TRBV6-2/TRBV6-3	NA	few	TGTGCCAGCAGTTACTCCATGCTAGTTGACTATGGCTACACCTTC	CASSYSMLVDYGYTF
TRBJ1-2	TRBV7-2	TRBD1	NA	TGTGCCAGCAGCACACGACAGGGTCTTTATGGCTACACCTTC	CASSTRQGLYGYTF
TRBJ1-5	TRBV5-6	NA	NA	TGTGCCAGCAGCTTGTTCCGGCAGCCCCAGCATTTT	CASSLFRQPQHF
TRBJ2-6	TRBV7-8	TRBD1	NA	TGTGCCAGCAGCTTTAATCTACCGGGACAGGGGGCGGGGGCCAACGTCCTGACTTTC	CASSFNLPGQGAGANVLTF
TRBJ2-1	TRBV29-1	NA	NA	TGCAGCGTTGATGAGGAAAACAATGAGCAGTTCTTC	CSVDEENNEQFF
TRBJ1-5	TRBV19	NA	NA	TGTGCCAGTAGTATTCCGAACGGACAGATAAGCAATCAGCCCCAGCATTTT	CASSIPNGQISNQPQHF
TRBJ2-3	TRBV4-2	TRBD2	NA	TGTGCCAGCAGCCAAGATTCCCTAGCGGGGGGCGGCACAGATACGCAGTATTTT	CASSQDSLAGGGTDTQYF
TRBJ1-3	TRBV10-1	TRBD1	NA	TGCGCCAGCAGTGAGTCGATTAGGGGGCCCTCTGGAAACACCATATATTTT	CASSESIRGPSGNTIYF
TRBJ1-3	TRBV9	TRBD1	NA	TGTGCCAGCAGCAGCCGTCGACAGGGGGGAAACACCATATATTTT	CASSSRRQGGNTIYF
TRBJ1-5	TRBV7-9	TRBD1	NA	TGTGCCAGCAGCCAAGGGGACAGGGCAGATAGCAATCAGCCCCAGCATTTT	CASSQGDRADSNQPQHF
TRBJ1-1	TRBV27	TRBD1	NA	TGTGCCAGCAGTTTACAACAGGGGGTAGGGGCTGAAGCTTTCTTT	CASSLQQGVGAEAFF
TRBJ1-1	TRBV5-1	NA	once	TGCGCCAGCAGAGAGCAGGGGAACACTGAAGCTTTCTTT	CASREQGNTEAFF
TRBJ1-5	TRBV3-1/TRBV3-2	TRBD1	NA	TGTGCCAGCAGCCAAGATACAGGGGGCGGGCAGCCCCAGCATTTT	CASSQDTGGGQPQHF
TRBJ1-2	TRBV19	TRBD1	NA	TGTGCCAGTAGTGCGCAGGGGGAATATGGCTACACCTTC	CASSAQGEYGYTF
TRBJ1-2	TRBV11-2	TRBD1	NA	TGTGCCAGCAGACGTCCGGGACAGGACTATGGCTACACCTTC	CASRRPGQDYGYTF
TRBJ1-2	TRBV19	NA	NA	TGTGCCAGTAGATACAGGGATCCTAACTATGGCTACACCTTC	CASRYRDPNYGYTF
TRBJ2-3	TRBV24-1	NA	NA	TGTGCCACCAGTGACCAGGCTAAGGCCTCCTCAGATACGCAGTATTTT	CATSDQAKASSDTQYF
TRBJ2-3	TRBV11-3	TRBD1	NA	TGTGCCAGCAGCTTCCGGACAGGGCCCTCGGATACGCAGTATTTT	CASSFRTGPSDTQYF
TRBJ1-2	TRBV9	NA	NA	TGTGCCAGCAGCGTAGATGGGGGGGCTGGCTATGGCTACACCTTC	CASSVDGGAGYGYTF
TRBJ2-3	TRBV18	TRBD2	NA	TGTGCCAGCTCACCACGAGCGGGGGGGAGCACAGATACGCAGTATTTT	CASSPRAGGSTDTQYF
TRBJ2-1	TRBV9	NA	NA	TGTGCCAGCAGCGTAGCCCCCGCGGATGAGCAGTTCTTC	CASSVAPADEQFF
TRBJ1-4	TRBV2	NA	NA	TGTGCCAGCAGTGATTCCAGGGTTATTGAAAAACTGTTTTTT	CASSDSRVIEKLFF
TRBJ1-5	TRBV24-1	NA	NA	TGTGCCACCAGTGATTCTAGACAGCCAACTGGTCAGCCCCAGCATTTT	CATSDSRQPTGQPQHF
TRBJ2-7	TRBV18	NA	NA	TGTGCCAGCTCACCAACGGGCCCAGGTCTGGCGGGGGCCAACTACGAGCAGTACTTC	CASSPTGPGLAGANYEQYF
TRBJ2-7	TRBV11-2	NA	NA	TGTGCCAGCAGCCCCGGTTCCTACTACGAGCAGTACTTC	CASSPGSYYEQYF
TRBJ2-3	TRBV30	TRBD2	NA	TGTGCCTGGAGTCTGCCGACTAGCGGGGCGAGAATGGATACGCAGTATTTT	CAWSLPTSGARMDTQYF
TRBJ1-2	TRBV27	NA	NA	TGTGCCAGCAAGGCAGGGGTCGAGTATGGCTACACCTTC	CASKAGVEYGYTF
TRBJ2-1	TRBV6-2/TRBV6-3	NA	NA	TGTGCCAGCAGCCGCGGGGCCAGAGCCGGCGATGAGCAGTTCTTC	CASSRGARAGDEQFF
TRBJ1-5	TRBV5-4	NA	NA	TGTGCCAGCAGCTTGGCAGGGAACAATCAGCCCCAGCATTTT	CASSLAGNNQPQHF
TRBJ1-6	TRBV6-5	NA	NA	TGTGCCAGCAGTTTCCCGGACAGAAATTCACCCCTCCACTTT	CASSFPDRNSPLHF
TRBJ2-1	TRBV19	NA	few	TGTGCCAGTAGTATGAGGGTCCCCCTCGGTGAGCAGTTCTTC	CASSMRVPLGEQFF
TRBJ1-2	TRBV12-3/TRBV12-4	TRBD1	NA	TGTGCCAGTAACAGGGGGCTTGGTGGCTACACCTTC	CASNRGLGGYTF
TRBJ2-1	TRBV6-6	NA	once	TGTGCCAGCAGTTACAGGTCCTCCACGGAGGAGCAGTTCTTC	CASSYRSSTEEQFF
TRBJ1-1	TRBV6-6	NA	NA	TGTGCCAGCAGTCTATCGCCCCCCGGAGCTTTCTTT	CASSLSPPGAFF
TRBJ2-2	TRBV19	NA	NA	TGTGCCAGTAGCTGGTCCCGCGCTGCCGGGGAGCTGTTTTTT	CASSWSRAAGELFF
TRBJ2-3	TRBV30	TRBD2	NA	TGTGCCTGGAGTGTACTAGCGGGGGGGCTAAGCACAGATACGCAGTATTTT	CAWSVLAGGLSTDTQYF
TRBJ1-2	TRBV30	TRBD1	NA	TGTGCCTGGAGTGCCCAGGGGGGATATGGCTACACCTTC	CAWSAQGGYGYTF
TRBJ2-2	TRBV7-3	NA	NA	TGTGCCAGCAGCTTCCTAGGAACCGGGGAGCTGTTTTTT	CASSFLGTGELFF
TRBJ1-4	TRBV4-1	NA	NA	TGCGCCAGCAGCCAAGAACTGTGGGACTCGTATGAAAAACTGTTTTTT	CASSQELWDSYEKLFF
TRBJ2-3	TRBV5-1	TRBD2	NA	TGCGCCAGCAGCTCGCCAGGGACTAGCGGGGGGCTTTCCTACCGCACAGATACGCAGTATTTT	CASSSPGTSGGLSYRTDTQYF
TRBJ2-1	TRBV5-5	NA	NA	TGTGCCAGCAGTTCAAGACAGACTAATGAGCAGTTCTTC	CASSSRQTNEQFF
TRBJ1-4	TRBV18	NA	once	TGTGCCAGCTCACTCAGTCTTGGGCAGGGGCTCTCAACTAATGAAAAACTGTTTTTT	CASSLSLGQGLSTNEKLFF
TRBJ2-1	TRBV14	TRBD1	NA	TGTGCCAGCAGCTACGGGACAGGGAGGGGGCAGTTCTTC	CASSYGTGRGQFF
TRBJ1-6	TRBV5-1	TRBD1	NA	TGCGCCAGCAGCTTGGCCGGGACAGCTAATTCACCCCTCCACTTT	CASSLAGTANSPLHF
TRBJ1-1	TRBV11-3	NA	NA	TGTGCCAGCAGCTTTAGCTTGGACACTGAAGCTTTCTTT	CASSFSLDTEAFF
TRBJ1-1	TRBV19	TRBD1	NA	TGTGCCAGTAGTATCCCGGGACAGGCCGCTGAAGCTTTCTTT	CASSIPGQAAEAFF
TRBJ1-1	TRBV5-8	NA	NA	TGTGCCAGCAGCTTTCGGGGTAACACTGAAGCTTTCTTT	CASSFRGNTEAFF
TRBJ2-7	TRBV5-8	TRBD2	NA	TGTGCCAGCAGCTTGGATCGGGCGGGGGGGGCAATCGAGCAGTACTTC	CASSLDRAGGAIEQYF
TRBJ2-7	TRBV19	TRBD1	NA	TGTGCCAGTAGAACTACGGGACAGGGGGCAGGGGAGCAGTACTTC	CASRTTGQGAGEQYF
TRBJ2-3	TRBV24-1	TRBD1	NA	TGTGCCACCAGTGGTTCCGGGACAGGGGGCTCGGATACGCAGTATTTT	CATSGSGTGGSDTQYF
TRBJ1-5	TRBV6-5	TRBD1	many	TGTGCCAGCAGGGCGGGGACAGGGGCAAATCAGCCCCAGCATTTT	CASRAGTGANQPQHF
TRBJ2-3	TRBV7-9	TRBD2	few	TGTGCCAGCAGCCCGGGACTAGCGGGGGGCTTTGATACGCAGTATTTT	CASSPGLAGGFDTQYF
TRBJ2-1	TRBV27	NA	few	TGTGCCAGCAGTTCCAGTCGGGTTGAGCAGTTCTTC	CASSSSRVEQFF
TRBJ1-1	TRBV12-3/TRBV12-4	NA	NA	TGTGCCAGCAGTTTGAACAGGAACACTGAAGCTTTCTTT	CASSLNRNTEAFF
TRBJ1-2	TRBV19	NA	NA	TGTGCCAGTAGTATTCAGGGTGCAAAGCGTGGCTACACCTTC	CASSIQGAKRGYTF
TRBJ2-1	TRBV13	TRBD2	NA	TGTGCCAGCAGCTTAGGTGGCGGGAGGTACAATGAGCAGTTCTTC	CASSLGGGRYNEQFF
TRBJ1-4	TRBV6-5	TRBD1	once	TGTGCCAGCAGGACGCAGGGGGCCGTTAATGAAAAACTGTTTTTT	CASRTQGAVNEKLFF
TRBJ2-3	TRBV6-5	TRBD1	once	TGTGCCAGCAGTTACCAGGGGGCGCAGCCAGATACGCAGTATTTT	CASSYQGAQPDTQYF
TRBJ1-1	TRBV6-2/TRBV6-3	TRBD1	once	TGTGCCAGCAGTTCACGTGGGACAGGGAACACTGAAGCTTTCTTT	CASSSRGTGNTEAFF